Detailed here is one T cell receptor beta chain. Its antigen is undetermined. This sample was included in a study of T cell responses to AZD1222 COVID-19 vaccine. Study details: Pooled in the analysis were second doses at about 4 or about 12 weeks.

This CDR3 has 16 residues. The V segment lost 5 bases and the J segment 7 bases; nucleotides outside the gene matches: 13. Germline assignment: CDR1 SGHNT and CDR2 YENEEA. Study-wide results and limits: Breadth and depth of Spike-specific TCRs rose after two AZD1222 doses. The donor group comprised mostly white British people and more females; the analysis possibly underestimated clonal diversity.

Generated by immunoSEQ multiplex PCR, the TCRdb table keeps only in-frame clones and is missing some. The repertoire includes about 150,000 clones, about nine tenths of them detected once, and around 2.3% sits in the top ten. Sequencing was performed on peripheral blood, taken on day 0 of AZD1222 vaccination. The V gene is TRBV11-3, the J gene TRBJ2-7; 11 positions match TRBD2. The sequence derives from an adult in good health. In nucleotides, the CDR3 is TGTGCCAGCAGCGCCGAGGCGACTAGCGGGACGGGAGAGCAGTACTTC. Amino acid sequence: CASSAEATSGTGEQYF.